This TCR beta chain emerged from a study of T cells in narcolepsy. Study summary: Donors had narcolepsy type 1 or type 2, or were healthy controls. Study findings and constraints: Some memory CD4+ repertoires had no autoreactive clone sequences. HCRT-specific and TRIB2-specific autoreactive clonotypes appeared among same-patient CSF and blood CD4+ clonotypes. Reportedly, autoreactive clonotypes were serially detected in patients' blood but not controls'.

Generated by immunoSEQ multiplex PCR, the TCRdb table keeps only in-frame clones and is missing some. Seen here are around 22,000 clones, approximately 81% observed once, and the top ten hold 3.5% to 5%. CDR1 is SGHKS and CDR2 is YYEKEE in the germline V gene (reference sequence). The junction had 7 bases not matched to a gene; V was cut back by 4 bases and J by 2 bases. This CDR3 contains 15 residues. This clone was counted once. Its antigen is currently unknown. The sequencing input was memory (CD45RA-) CD4+ T cells from blood. The J gene is TRBJ1-2, the V gene TRBV5-5; 8 bases fit TRBD1. The receptor was isolated from a human donor in good health. The CDR3 here is CASSPLRTGNYGYTF. CDR3 bases: TGTGCCAGCAGCCCTCTTCGGACAGGGAACTATGGCTACACCTTC.